The clone carrying this T cell receptor (beta chain) has just a few counts. V was trimmed by 6 bases and J by 4 bases, leaving 18 bases between them. The CDR3 length is 15 residues. Germline CDR1 is ENHRY and CDR2 is SYGVKD. Amplification targeted TCR beta CDR3 regions from RNA transcripts. First-round RT-PCR targeting the TCR CDR3 was performed with the HTBI primer set. A single record per CDR3 protein comes from TCRdb applying MiXCR to the multiplex PCR reads. This table holds some 770,000 distinct CDR3 sequences, 16% found once. This specimen comes from a study of T cells in Graves' hyperthyroidism and ophthalmopathy.

The sequencing input was blood. This receptor was identified in a man aged 18 to 35 with Graves' hyperthyroidism. The chain couples TRBV10-3 to TRBJ1-2; D unclear. The CDR3 DNA reads as TGTGCCATCAGCCCCACCCCCGAACCACTCTATGGCTACACCTTC. Translated, it gives CAISPTPEPLYGYTF.